These T cell receptor beta chains were read from a single sample in a study of OX40 agonist ivuxolimab in advanced cancers. Profiled with immunoSEQ multiplex PCR; TCRdb holds only in-frame clones, not every one. This sample has 55,000 to 70,000 clones, with around 83% found just once. The sample in question was CD4+ or CD8+ T cells sorted from blood, obtained in a trial of the OX40 agonist ivuxolimab. The receptors derive from an adult with an advanced solid tumor such as melanoma, head and neck, liver or kidney cancer. CDR3s include the opening cysteine and the closing phenylalanine or tryptophan. D genes are given only for firm matches. Clone size appears in some rows only: once, few, many, or a class for an expanded clone.

d_call,clone_size,v_call,j_call,cdr3_aa,cdr3_nt
.,.,TRBV5-6,TRBJ2-7,CASSGGDTFF,TGTGCCAGCAGCGGTGGGGACACCTTCTTC
.,many,TRBV5-1,TRBJ1-4,CASRQGPATNEKLFF,TGCGCCAGTCGTCAGGGACCTGCAACTAATGAAAAACTGTTTTTT
.,few,TRBV6-4,TRBJ2-1,CASSDSQETNEQFF,TGTGCCAGCAGTGACTCACAGGAAACCAATGAGCAGTTCTTC
.,.,TRBV6-5,TRBJ2-5,CASRRTPYQETQYF,TGTGCCAGCAGACGTACACCCTACCAAGAGACCCAGTACTTC
.,.,TRBV14,TRBJ2-1,CASSQERPLSSYNEQFF,TGTGCCAGCAGCCAAGAACGACCTCTAAGCTCCTACAATGAGCAGTTCTTC
.,.,TRBV27,TRBJ1-4,CASGNRINEKLFF,TGTGCCAGCGGAAACAGGATCAATGAAAAACTGTTTTTT
.,.,TRBV2,TRBJ2-4,CASSGTAFFFGNIQYF,TGTGCCAGCAGTGGGACAGCATTCTTCTTCGGAAACATTCAGTACTTC
.,.,TRBV27,TRBJ1-3,CASILEGGLSGNTIYF,TGTGCCAGCATCCTAGAGGGGGGACTCTCTGGAAACACCATATATTTT
.,.,TRBV7-9,TRBJ2-1,CASSARHYNEQFF,TGTGCCAGCAGCGCCCGACACTACAATGAGCAGTTCTTC
TRBD2,.,TRBV5-1,TRBJ2-1,CASSLSGTSGHNEQFF,TGCGCCAGCAGCTTGTCCGGGACTAGCGGGCACAATGAGCAGTTCTTC
.,.,TRBV14,TRBJ2-5,CASRNSREETQYF,TGTGCCAGCAGGAACAGCCGGGAGGAGACCCAGTACTTC
.,few,TRBV7-9,TRBJ1-2,CASSHPDSNYGYTF,TGTGCCAGCAGCCACCCAGACAGCAACTATGGCTACACCTTC
.,.,TRBV2,TRBJ1-2,CASSDYGSYGYTF,TGTGCCAGCAGTGATTATGGATCATATGGCTACACCTTC
TRBD1,once,TRBV27,TRBJ2-7,CASSFGTGSYEQYF,TGTGCCAGCAGTTTCGGGACAGGGTCCTACGAGCAGTACTTC
TRBD1,.,TRBV6-6,TRBJ1-1,CASRTLRDSMNTEAFF,TGTGCCAGCAGGACCTTGCGGGACAGCATGAACACTGAAGCTTTCTTT
TRBD2,.,TRBV7-2,TRBJ2-2,CASSLVAGADTGELFF,TGTGCCAGCAGCTTAGTAGCGGGAGCGGACACCGGGGAGCTGTTTTTT
TRBD2,.,TRBV11-3,TRBJ2-1,CASSFYTSDYNEQFF,TGTGCCAGCAGCTTTTATACTAGCGATTACAATGAGCAGTTCTTC
.,few,TRBV6-1,TRBJ1-1,CASSEAAENTEAFF,TGTGCCAGCAGTGAAGCGGCCGAGAACACTGAAGCTTTCTTT
.,.,TRBV4-3,TRBJ2-1,CASSQDAANEQFF,TGCGCCAGCAGCCAAGATGCCGCCAATGAGCAGTTCTTC
TRBD2,.,TRBV7-9,TRBJ2-1,CASSRRLAGSSYNEQFF,TGTGCCAGCAGCCGACGACTAGCGGGTAGCTCCTACAATGAGCAGTTCTTC
.,.,TRBV11-3,TRBJ2-1,CASSLGSYNEQFF,TGTGCCAGCAGCTTGGGATCCTACAATGAGCAGTTCTTC
TRBD1,.,TRBV7-9,TRBJ2-2,CASSRWTGNTGELFF,TGTGCCAGCAGCAGATGGACAGGGAATACCGGGGAGCTGTTTTTT
TRBD2,.,TRBV10-3,TRBJ2-1,CAISESNFGRTSRNEQFF,TGTGCCATCAGTGAGTCGAACTTCGGGAGGACTAGCCGGAATGAGCAGTTCTTC
.,.,TRBV9,TRBJ2-1,CASSVDWHNEQFF,TGTGCCAGCAGCGTAGACTGGCACAATGAGCAGTTCTTC
.,.,TRBV18,TRBJ1-6,CASSPDYNSPLHF,TGTGCCAGCTCACCGGATTATAATTCACCCCTCCACTTT
.,.,TRBV7-2,TRBJ2-1,CASSLAPAASSYNEQFF,TGTGCCAGCAGCTTAGCTCCAGCGGCGAGCTCCTACAATGAGCAGTTCTTC
.,.,TRBV4-2,TRBJ1-4,CASSVGSTNEKLFF,TGTGCCAGCAGCGTGGGGAGCACCAATGAAAAACTGTTTTTT
.,.,TRBV6-5,TRBJ2-7,CASSSIGQTYEQYF,TGTGCCAGCAGTTCGATAGGACAGACCTACGAGCAGTACTTC
TRBD2,.,TRBV11-2,TRBJ2-1,CASSRTSGAYNEQFF,TGTGCCAGCAGCCGGACTAGCGGGGCTTACAATGAGCAGTTCTTC
.,.,TRBV6-6,TRBJ1-1,CASSDPAGTEAFF,TGTGCCAGCAGTGACCCTGCGGGCACTGAAGCTTTCTTT
.,.,TRBV11-2,TRBJ2-7,CASSLDMGLSYFYEQYF,TGTGCCAGCAGCTTAGATATGGGGCTTTCCTATTTCTACGAGCAGTACTTC
.,.,TRBV9,TRBJ2-5,CASSVSGGPPQETQYF,TGTGCCAGCAGCGTATCAGGGGGGCCGCCCCAAGAGACCCAGTACTTC
.,.,TRBV5-1,TRBJ2-3,CASSLERSNTDTQYF,TGCGCCAGCAGCTTGGAAAGGAGTAACACAGATACGCAGTATTTT
.,few,TRBV11-1,TRBJ2-7,CASSLQRGDWEQYF,TGTGCCAGCAGTTTACAACGCGGGGACTGGGAGCAGTACTTC
.,.,TRBV4-3,TRBJ2-7,CASSQDPVGYEQYF,TGCGCCAGCAGCCAAGATCCCGTCGGCTACGAGCAGTACTTC
.,.,TRBV18,TRBJ1-6,CASSPPAGNSPLHF,TGTGCCAGCTCCCCCCCGGCGGGCAATTCACCCCTCCACTTT
.,.,TRBV19,TRBJ1-5,CASSIDRDTDQPQHF,TGTGCCAGTAGTATAGATCGGGACACCGATCAGCCCCAGCATTTT
.,.,TRBV7-2,TRBJ1-6,CASRLWGDSPLHF,TGTGCCAGCAGATTATGGGGGGATTCACCCCTCCACTTT
.,.,TRBV7-8,TRBJ2-3,CASVVGAPTDTQYF,TGTGCCAGCGTCGTCGGAGCCCCCACAGATACGCAGTATTTT
.,.,TRBV27,TRBJ2-5,CASSFSLARRETQYF,TGTGCCAGCAGTTTCTCCCTAGCGAGGCGGGAGACCCAGTACTTC
TRBD1,.,TRBV5-1,TRBJ1-1,CASSLYRGENTEAFF,TGCGCCAGCAGCCTTTACAGGGGAGAGAACACTGAAGCTTTCTTT
.,.,TRBV6-5,TRBJ2-1,CASSYSGGYSYNEQFF,TGTGCCAGCAGTTACTCTGGGGGGTACTCCTACAATGAGCAGTTCTTC
.,.,TRBV6-5,TRBJ2-5,CASRYRLNQETQYF,TGTGCCAGCAGATACCGACTGAACCAAGAGACCCAGTACTTC
.,.,TRBV7-7,TRBJ2-3,CASSLGRTDTQYF,TGTGCTAGCAGCTTAGGGAGAACAGATACGCAGTATTTT
TRBD2,.,TRBV7-2,TRBJ2-7,CASSLDGTSGRDQYF,TGTGCCAGCAGCTTAGACGGGACTAGCGGGAGAGATCAGTACTTC
TRBD1,.,TRBV5-1,TRBJ1-3,CASSPAGGEGNTIYF,TGCGCCAGCAGCCCGGCAGGGGGTGAAGGAAACACCATATATTTT
.,.,TRBV7-9,TRBJ2-3,CASSLQLRTLRTDTQYF,TGTGCCAGCAGCTTACAGCTTAGAACCTTACGCACAGATACGCAGTATTTT
TRBD1,.,TRBV27,TRBJ2-7,CASSLTGQGVYEQYF,TGTGCCAGCAGTTTAACCGGGCAGGGGGTCTACGAGCAGTACTTC